The next 27 T cell receptor beta chains were all read from a single sample in a study of T cell responses to AZD1222 COVID-19 vaccine. Some clones are missing from TCRdb's copy, which holds only in-frame ones; the method was immunoSEQ multiplex PCR. Of some 150,000 clones listed, over 85% are singletons. The source material was peripheral blood, sampled on day 0 of AZD1222 vaccination. These receptors were obtained from an adult in good health.

This rearrangement joins TRBV6-4 to TRBJ2-7, with D perhaps being TRBD1 or TRBD2 (9 bases each). CDR3 size: 17 residues. The germline V gene has CDR1 MRHNA and CDR2 SNTAGT. The V end was cut by 9 bases, the J end by 6 bases, with 30 bases between. In DNA, the CDR3 is TGTGCCAGGTTAGACAGGGGGAAAGGGACTAGCTCATGCGAGCAGTACTTC. Its protein is CARLDRGKGTSSCEQYF.

J is TRBJ2-6 and V is TRBV30; 9 nucleotides agree with TRBD2. V was clipped by 0 bases and J by 4 bases; unmatched bases: 4. Germline-derived CDR1 and CDR2 are GTSNPN and SVGIG (reference sequence). This CDR3 contains 16 residues. CDR3 coding DNA: TGTGCCTGGAGTGTAGGGACTAGCTCCGGGGCCAACGTCCTGACTTTC. It translates to CAWSVGTSSGANVLTF. Based on the CDR3 plus reference TRBV30 and TRBJ2-6, the full variable domain is SQTIHQWPATLVQPVGSPLSLECTVEGTSNPNLYWYRQAAGRGLQLLFYSVGIGQISSEVPQNLSASRPQDRQFILSSKKLLLSDSGFYLCAWSVGTSSGANVLTFGAGSRLTVL.

The rearrangement uses TRBV2 and TRBJ2-6; no definite D call. This CDR3 is built from 16 residues. Trimming shortened V by 8 bases and J by 1 base, and 15 bases separated the two germline ends. The V gene's germline CDR1 is SNHLY and CDR2 FYNNEI. CDR3 residues: CASPLNPMSGANVLTF. The CDR3 bases are TGTGCCAGCCCTTTGAATCCCATGTCTGGGGCCAACGTCCTGACTTTC.

This clone was seen more than once but under ten times. The V and J genes are TRBV27 and TRBJ1-5, with 10 bases aligning to TRBD1. In germline, CDR1 is MNHEY, CDR2 SMNVEV (reference sequence). V dropped 5 bases and J dropped 7; count of bases not matched to a gene: 8. The CDR3 is 15 residues long. CDR3 in amino acids: CASSTGQGFRQPQHF. CDR3 coding DNA: TGTGCCAGCAGTACGGGACAGGGGTTTAGGCAGCCCCAGCATTTT.

The table lists this clone with a count of one. The V gene is TRBV9, the J gene TRBJ1-2, with D uncertain. Germline assignment: CDR1 SGDLS and CDR2 YYNGEE. Between the trimmed V and J ends, which lost 0 bases and 7 bases, there was a span of 13 bases. The CDR3 is 14 residues long. The CDR3 sequence is CASSVDGLTSGYTF. The CDR3 nucleotides are TGTGCCAGCAGCGTAGACGGGCTTACGTCTGGCTACACCTTC. Combining the CDR3 with reference TRBV9 and TRBJ1-2 gives the whole variable domain DSGVTQTPKHLITATGQRVTLRCSPRSGDLSVYWYQQSLDQGLQFLIQYYNGEERAKGNILERFSAQQFPDLHSELNLSSLELGDSALYFCASSVDGLTSGYTFGSGTRLTVV.

The CDR3 DNA is TGTGCCAGCAGCGTAGGCCCAGGGGGCGCGGACGGGGAGCTGTTTTTT. Residues: CASSVGPGGADGELFF. The rearrangement joins TRBV9 to TRBJ2-2, with TRBD1 matching over 8 bases. The CDR3 runs 16 residues. Germline-derived CDR1 and CDR2 are SGDLS and YYNGEE. Losses at the gene ends were 0 bases for V and 7 bases for J; bases not matched to a gene: 8.

V is TRBV28 and J is TRBJ1-5, with D unresolved. V was pared by 5 bases and J by 5 bases, with 19 bases between. The CDR3 has 16 amino acids. Per germline, CDR1 MDHEN and CDR2 SYDVKM. CDR3 residues: CASSTPVPIPYQPQHF. The CDR3 DNA follows: TGTGCCAGCAGTACCCCGGTCCCGATCCCTTATCAGCCCCAGCATTTT. Supplemented by reference TRBV28 and TRBJ1-5, the full variable domain reads DVKVTQSSRYLVKRTGEKVFLECVQDMDHENMFWYRQDPGLGLRLIYFSYDVKMKEKGDIPEGYSVSREKKERFSLILESASTNQTSMYLCASSTPVPIPYQPQHFGDGTRLSIL.

The chain recombines TRBV18 with TRBJ2-7; D uncertain. CDR1 is KGHSH and CDR2 is LQKENI in the germline V gene. This CDR3 is 13 amino acids long. The V end was cut by 0 bases, the J end by 5 bases, with 8 bases between. The CDR3 DNA reads as TGTGCCAGCTCACCACCTGGGAAAAACGAGCAGTACTTC. It is translated as CASSPPGKNEQYF.

The rearrangement links TRBV6-5 to TRBJ1-4; no definite D call. V lost 0 bases and J 3 bases, leaving 5 bases between the germline ends. The CDR3 totals 14 residues. CDR1 is MNHEY and CDR2 is SVGAGI in the germline V gene. This chain's CDR3 is CASSYSLANEKLFF. As DNA, the CDR3 is TGTGCCAGCAGTTACTCTCTCGCTAATGAAAAACTGTTTTTT.

This clone was recorded many times. This chain joins TRBV5-5 and TRBJ2-7; TRBD1 matches 12 bases. Germline V lookup: CDR1 SGHKS, CDR2 YYEKEE (reference sequence). V shed 4 bases and J 5 bases; nucleotides not matched to a gene: 10. This CDR3 is built from 16 residues. In nucleotides, the CDR3 is TGTGCCAGCAGCCCACTAGTGGGGACAGGGGGCGACGAGCAGTACTTC. This translates into CASSPLVGTGGDEQYF.

V and J are TRBV12-3 or TRBV12-4 and TRBJ1-2; D perhaps matches TRBD1 (5 bases). V lost 3 bases and J 8 bases, leaving 10 bases between the germline ends. CDR3 length equals 12 residues. The CDR3 DNA sequence: TGTGCCAGCAGTTTCGTGGGGCGCGGCTACACCTTC. It codes for CASSFVGRGYTF.

This clone was counted a few times. The rearrangement uses TRBV28 and TRBJ1-2; D unresolved. CDR3 length: 13 residues. CDR1 is MDHEN and CDR2 is SYDVKM in the germline V gene. Trimming took 5 bases from V and 5 from J, leaving 12 bases between them. In DNA, the CDR3 is TGTGCCAGCAGTGGAGACATCGAATATGGCTACACCTTC. Protein: CASSGDIEYGYTF.

V is TRBV5-1 and J is TRBJ1-1; D remains ambiguous. The CDR3 runs to 12 residues. V was cut by 1 base and J by 7 bases, with 8 bases left in between. In germline, CDR1 is SGHRS, CDR2 YFSETQ. The CDR3 is CASSLSNGEAFF. CDR3 in DNA: TGCGCCAGCAGCTTGTCGAACGGTGAAGCTTTCTTT.

The J gene is TRBJ1-6, the V gene TRBV4-1; D gene uncertain. This CDR3 contains 13 residues. Germline V gives CDR1 MGHRA, CDR2 YSYEKL. V was cut by 0 bases and J by 8 bases, with 5 bases left in between. The CDR3 sequence: CASSQEVDSPLHF. The CDR3 coding sequence is TGCGCCAGCAGCCAAGAGGTGGATTCACCCCTCCACTTT.

The rearrangement uses TRBV9 and TRBJ2-7; weak D call: TRBD2 (7 bases). This CDR3 is built from 14 residues. The germline gives CDR1 SGDLS, CDR2 YYNGEE. V lost 5 bases, J lost 2 bases, and 14 bases lay in between. The CDR3 loop is CASSGGALPYEQYF. CDR3 sequence (DNA): TGTGCCAGCAGTGGGGGGGCACTTCCCTACGAGCAGTACTTC. The whole variable domain, remainder taken from reference TRBV9 and TRBJ2-7, is DSGVTQTPKHLITATGQRVTLRCSPRSGDLSVYWYQQSLDQGLQFLIQYYNGEERAKGNILERFSAQQFPDLHSELNLSSLELGDSALYFCASSGGALPYEQYFGPGTRLTVT.

The sample holds a few counts of this clone. The rearrangement joins TRBV28 to TRBJ1-3, with D maybe TRBD1 (6 bases). CDR1 and CDR2 (germline): MDHEN, SYDVKM. The CDR3 runs 16 residues. The V end lost 6 bases, the J end lost 7 bases, and 22 bases lay between the germline ends. CDR3 DNA: TGTGCCAGCAGCCCTCGAGGGGGGCGGGAGAGGAACACCATATATTTT. Residues: CASSPRGGRERNTIYF.

The V call is TRBV19, the J call TRBJ2-3; tentatively, D is TRBD2 (7 bases). Trimming pared 6 bases from V and 3 bases from J, leaving 16 bases between. The germline V gene has CDR1 LNHDA and CDR2 SQIVND (reference sequence). The CDR3 length is 15 residues. The CDR3 loop is CASRLGGGRTDTQYF. The CDR3 nucleotides are TGTGCCAGTAGACTCGGGGGCGGGAGAACAGATACGCAGTATTTT. The variable domain in full, completed from reference TRBV19 and TRBJ2-3, reads DGGITQSPKYLFRKEGQNVTLSCEQNLNHDAMYWYRQDPGQGLRLIYYSQIVNDFQKGDIAEGYSVSREKKESFPLTVTSAQKNPTAFYLCASRLGGGRTDTQYFGPGTRLTVL.

In this sample, this clone turned up a few times. The chain joins TRBV5-6 to TRBJ2-7; TRBD1 or TRBD2 may be the D gene (5 bases each). Trimming left V 4 bases short and J 3 bases short, with 14 bases between. Germline CDR1 is SGHDT and CDR2 is YYEEEE. This CDR3 spans 14 amino acids. The CDR3 sequence: CASSRGRLIYEQYF. The CDR3 bases are TGTGCCAGCAGCCGGGGACGTCTCATCTACGAGCAGTACTTC.

The chain is built from TRBV5-6 and TRBJ1-4, with a tentative D call TRBD1 (6 bases). CDR1 and CDR2 from the germline V gene are SGHDT and YYEEEE. V was clipped by 4 bases and J by 1 base, with 14 bases between them. There are 16 residues in the CDR3. The CDR3 is CASSPLGGLTNEKLFF. CDR3 nucleotide sequence: TGTGCCAGCAGCCCACTGGGGGGCTTAACTAATGAAAAACTGTTTTTT.

This chain links TRBV6-6 with TRBJ1-5; D is ambiguous. The germline V and J ends were trimmed by 7 bases and 3 bases, with 7 bases remaining between them. This CDR3 comprises 12 residues. Germline V gives CDR1 MNHNY, CDR2 SVGAGI (reference sequence). CDR3 amino acids: CASNEPNQPQHF. For the CDR3, the DNA is TGTGCCAGCAACGAGCCCAATCAGCCCCAGCATTTT.

V is TRBV12-5 and J is TRBJ1-5; a possible D gene is TRBD1 (6 bases). Looked up from germline, CDR1 is LGHNT and CDR2 is FRNRAP. V shed 3 bases and J shed 1 base, with 13 bases lying between them. There are 16 residues in the CDR3. The CDR3 sequence: CASGFFDQGSNQPQHF. For the CDR3, the DNA is TGTGCTAGTGGTTTTTTTGATCAGGGGAGCAATCAGCCCCAGCATTTT.

The chain links TRBV28 to TRBJ2-1, with 9 bases aligning to TRBD2. J gave up 0 bases and V 3 bases, and 3 bases lay outside the gene matches. From germline, CDR1 is MDHEN and CDR2 SYDVKM. The CDR3 contains 16 residues. The CDR3 sequence is CASSFRGGASYNEQFF. In nucleotides, the CDR3 is TGTGCCAGCAGTTTCCGCGGGGGGGCCTCCTACAATGAGCAGTTCTTC.

The CDR3 nucleotides read TGTGCCAGCATCGATGCGGGGATCTATGGCTACACCTTC. Its translation is CASIDAGIYGYTF. The chain couples TRBV7-9 to TRBJ1-2; no firm D call. Trimming left V 7 bases short and J 4 bases short, with 13 bases between. This CDR3 contains 13 residues. Germline CDR1 is SEHNR and CDR2 is FQNEAQ (reference sequence).

The chain employs TRBV6-5 and TRBJ2-1, with D perhaps TRBD1 or TRBD2 (5 bases each). Trimming took 6 bases from V and 1 from J, leaving 13 bases between them. Germline-derived CDR1 and CDR2 are MNHEY and SVGAGI. This CDR3 is built from 15 residues. The CDR3 here is CASRGEHRSYNEQFF. The CDR3 DNA reads TGTGCCAGCAGAGGGGAGCACAGGTCCTACAATGAGCAGTTCTTC.

V gene TRBV9 combines with J gene TRBJ2-3; D not certain. The CDR3 has 13 residues. Trimming left V 4 bases short and J 4 bases short, with 10 bases between. CDR1 SGDLS and CDR2 YYNGEE come from the germline V gene. The CDR3 reads CASSYDFPDTQYF. CDR3 DNA sequence: TGTGCCAGCAGCTACGACTTCCCAGATACGCAGTATTTT.

The chain uses TRBV6-6 and TRBJ2-5; 7 nucleotides align to TRBD2. V dropped 0 bases and J dropped 3; count of bases not matched to a gene: 4. The CDR3 is 15 residues long. Germline V gives CDR1 MNHNY, CDR2 SVGAGI (reference sequence). CDR3 residues: CASSYSMAGEETQYF. CDR3 coding DNA: TGTGCCAGCAGTTACTCGATGGCGGGGGAAGAGACCCAGTACTTC.

This sequence joins TRBV4-1 and TRBJ1-4; a weak D match, TRBD1 (6 bases). This CDR3 spans 17 amino acids. Germline CDR1 MGHRA, CDR2 YSYEKL. V shed 4 bases and J shed 0 bases, with 15 bases lying between them. The CDR3 DNA is TGCGCCAGCAGCCCGCGGACAGCGAGTACAACTAATGAAAAACTGTTTTTT. This codes for CASSPRTASTTNEKLFF.